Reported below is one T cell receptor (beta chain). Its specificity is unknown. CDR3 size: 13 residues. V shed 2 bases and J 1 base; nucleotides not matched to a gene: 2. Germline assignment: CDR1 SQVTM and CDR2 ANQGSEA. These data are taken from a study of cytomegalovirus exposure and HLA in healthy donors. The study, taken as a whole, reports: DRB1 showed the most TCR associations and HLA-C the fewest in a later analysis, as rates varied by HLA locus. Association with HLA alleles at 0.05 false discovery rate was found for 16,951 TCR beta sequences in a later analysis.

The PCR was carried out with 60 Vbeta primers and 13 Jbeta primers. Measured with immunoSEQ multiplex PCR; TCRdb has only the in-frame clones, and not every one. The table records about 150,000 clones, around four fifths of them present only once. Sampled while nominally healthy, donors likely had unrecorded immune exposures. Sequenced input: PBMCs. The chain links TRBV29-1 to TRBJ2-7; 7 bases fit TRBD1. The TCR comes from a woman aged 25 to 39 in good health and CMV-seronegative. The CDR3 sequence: CSVETGASYEQYF. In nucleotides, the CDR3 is TGCAGCGTTGAAACAGGGGCTTCCTACGAGCAGTACTTC.